Each of the 2 T cell receptor beta chains below was sequenced from the same sample in a study of T cell responses to AZD1222 COVID-19 vaccine. TCRdb keeps only in-frame clones here, not all; method: immunoSEQ multiplex PCR. The sample holds fewer than 30,000 clones, more than 85% seen once. This specimen was peripheral blood, taken 28 days after the second AZD1222 dose. The origin of the receptors is an adult who received the AZD1222 COVID-19 vaccine.

The chain couples TRBV2 to TRBJ1-1; D possibly corresponds to TRBD1 (5 bases). Trimming took 5 bases from V and 11 from J, leaving 15 bases between them. The CDR3 has 12 residues. CDR1 and CDR2 from the germline V gene are SNHLY and FYNNEI. The CDR3 sequence: CASSKGTPGAFF. CDR3 bases: TGTGCCAGCAGTAAGGGGACCCCCGGGGCTTTCTTT.

Written as DNA, the CDR3 is TGTGCCTGGAGTACGGGACTAGCGGGGAGCCGGGAGACCCAGTACTTC. This codes for CAWSTGLAGSRETQYF. This chain joins TRBV30 and TRBJ2-5, with 13 bases identical to TRBD2. The CDR3 loop spans 16 amino acids. CDR1 is GTSNPN, CDR2 SVGIG, per germline (reference sequence). J was trimmed by 5 bases and V by 2 bases; bases with no gene match: 8.